The source of this TCR beta chain is a study of OX40 agonist ivuxolimab in advanced cancers. Findings and limits, study-wide: Among T cells, CD8+ cells averaged more expanded clones than CD4+ cells. No antigen was identified for the clonally expanded peripheral T cells.

Sequenced by immunoSEQ multiplex PCR; TCRdb stores in-frame clones only, minus some. The table has tens of thousands of clones, 90% to 95% seen once; the top ten hold about 24%. A note on this clone: Antigen specificity is unknown.

CDR3 size: 15 residues. CDR1 is MNHNY, CDR2 SVGAGI, per germline (reference sequence). V trimming: 0 bases; J trimming: 1 base; junction bases outside the gene matches: 1. This sequence joins TRBV6-6 and TRBJ2-7; 9 bases are a match to TRBD1. The starting material was CD4+ or CD8+ T cells sorted from blood, obtained in a trial of the OX40 agonist ivuxolimab. This receptor was taken from an adult with an advanced solid tumor such as melanoma, head and neck, liver or kidney cancer. CDR3 nucleotides: TGTGCCAGCAGTTACTCGACAGGGGGGTCCTACGAGCAGTACTTC. As protein: CASSYSTGGSYEQYF.